This entry is about one TCR beta chain. The antigen is not known. These data originate in a study of T cell responses to AZD1222 COVID-19 vaccine. The CDR3 spans 13 residues. Trimming pared 3 bases from V and 5 bases from J, leaving 10 bases between. Profiled with immunoSEQ multiplex PCR; TCRdb holds only in-frame clones, not every one. The table records about 120,000 clones, over 75% of them present only once. Overall study results and limits: Spike-specific TCRs gained breadth and depth after people received two AZD1222 doses. The study found vaccine-associated CD4 TCRs spanning spike, dominant at 160-218 and 743-854. Only after the peak T cell response were repertoires sampled. There were mostly white British donors and more females than males, and clonal diversity was possibly underestimated.

V gene TRBV12-3 or TRBV12-4 combines with J gene TRBJ1-2, with D perhaps TRBD1 (5 bases). This sample comprised peripheral blood, obtained on day 0 of MenACWY control vaccination. This receptor was taken from an adult in good health. The CDR3 protein is CASSLGGPYGYTF. The CDR3 DNA follows: TGTGCCAGCAGTTTGGGGGGACCATATGGCTACACCTTC.